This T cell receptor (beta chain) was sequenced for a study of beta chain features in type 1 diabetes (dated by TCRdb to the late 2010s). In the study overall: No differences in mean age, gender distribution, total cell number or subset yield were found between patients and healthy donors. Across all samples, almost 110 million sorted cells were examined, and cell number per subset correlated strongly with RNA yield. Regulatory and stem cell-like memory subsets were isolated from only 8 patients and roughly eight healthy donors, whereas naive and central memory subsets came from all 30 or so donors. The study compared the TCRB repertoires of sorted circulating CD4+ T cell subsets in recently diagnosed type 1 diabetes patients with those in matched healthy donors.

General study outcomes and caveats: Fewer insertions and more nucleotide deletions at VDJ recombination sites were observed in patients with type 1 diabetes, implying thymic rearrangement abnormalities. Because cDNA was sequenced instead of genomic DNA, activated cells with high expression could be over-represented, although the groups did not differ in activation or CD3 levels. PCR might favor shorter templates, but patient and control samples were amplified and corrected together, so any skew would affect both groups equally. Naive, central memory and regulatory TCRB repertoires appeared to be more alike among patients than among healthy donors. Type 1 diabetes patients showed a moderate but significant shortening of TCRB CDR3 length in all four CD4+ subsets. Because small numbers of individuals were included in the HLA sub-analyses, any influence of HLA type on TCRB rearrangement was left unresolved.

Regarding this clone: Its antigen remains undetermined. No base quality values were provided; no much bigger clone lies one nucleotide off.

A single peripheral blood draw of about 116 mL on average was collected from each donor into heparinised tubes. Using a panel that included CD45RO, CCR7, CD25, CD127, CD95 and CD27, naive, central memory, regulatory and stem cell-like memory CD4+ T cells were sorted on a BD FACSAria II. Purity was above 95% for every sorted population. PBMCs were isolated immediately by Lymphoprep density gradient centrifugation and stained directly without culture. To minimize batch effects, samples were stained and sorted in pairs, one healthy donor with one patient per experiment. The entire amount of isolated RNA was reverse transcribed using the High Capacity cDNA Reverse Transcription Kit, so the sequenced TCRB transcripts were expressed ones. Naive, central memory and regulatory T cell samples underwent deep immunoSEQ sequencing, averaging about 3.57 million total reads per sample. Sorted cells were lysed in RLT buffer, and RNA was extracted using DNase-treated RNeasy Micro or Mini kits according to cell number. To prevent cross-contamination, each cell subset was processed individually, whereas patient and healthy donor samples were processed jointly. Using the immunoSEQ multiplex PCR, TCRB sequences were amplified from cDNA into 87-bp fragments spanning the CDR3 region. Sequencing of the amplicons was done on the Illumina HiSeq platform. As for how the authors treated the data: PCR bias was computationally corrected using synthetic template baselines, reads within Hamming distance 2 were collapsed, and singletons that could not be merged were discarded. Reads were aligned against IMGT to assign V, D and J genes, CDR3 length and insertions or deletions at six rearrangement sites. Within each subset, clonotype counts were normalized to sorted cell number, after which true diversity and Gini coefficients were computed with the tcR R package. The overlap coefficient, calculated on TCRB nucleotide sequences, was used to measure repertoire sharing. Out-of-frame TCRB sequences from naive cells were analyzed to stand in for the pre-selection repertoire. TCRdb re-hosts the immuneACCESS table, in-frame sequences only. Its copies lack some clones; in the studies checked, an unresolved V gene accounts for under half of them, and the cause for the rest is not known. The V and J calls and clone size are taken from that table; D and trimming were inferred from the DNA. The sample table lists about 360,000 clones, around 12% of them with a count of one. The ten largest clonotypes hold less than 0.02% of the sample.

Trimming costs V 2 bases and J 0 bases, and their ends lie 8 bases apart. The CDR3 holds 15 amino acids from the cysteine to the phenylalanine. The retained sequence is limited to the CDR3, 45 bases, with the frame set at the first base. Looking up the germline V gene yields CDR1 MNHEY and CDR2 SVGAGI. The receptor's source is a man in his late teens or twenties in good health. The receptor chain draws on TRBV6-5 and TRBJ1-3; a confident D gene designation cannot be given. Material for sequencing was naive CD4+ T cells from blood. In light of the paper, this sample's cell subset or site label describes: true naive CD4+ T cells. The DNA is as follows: TGTGCCAGCAGTTACGTCCCAGTCTCTGGAAACACCATATATTTT. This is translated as CASSYVPVSGNTIYF.